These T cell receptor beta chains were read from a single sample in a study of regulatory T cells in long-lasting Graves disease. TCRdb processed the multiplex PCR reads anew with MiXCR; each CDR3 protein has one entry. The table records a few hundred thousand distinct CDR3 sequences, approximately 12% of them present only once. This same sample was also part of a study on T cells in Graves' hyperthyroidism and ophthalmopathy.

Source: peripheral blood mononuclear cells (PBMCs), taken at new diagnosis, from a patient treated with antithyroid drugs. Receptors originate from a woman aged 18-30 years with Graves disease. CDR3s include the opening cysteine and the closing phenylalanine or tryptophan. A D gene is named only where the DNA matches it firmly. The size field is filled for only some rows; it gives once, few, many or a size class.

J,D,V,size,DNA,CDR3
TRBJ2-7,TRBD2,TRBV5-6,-,TGTGCCAGCAGTTCTGGGACTAGCGGGATCTACGAGCAGTACTTC,CASSSGTSGIYEQYF
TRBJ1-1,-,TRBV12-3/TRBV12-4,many,TGTGCCAGCACCCCGGGCCCAAAGAACACTGAAGCTTTCTTT,CASTPGPKNTEAFF
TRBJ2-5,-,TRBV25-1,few,TGTGCCAGCAGTTCACCGTACAGGGTGGGAGAGACCCAGTACTTC,CASSSPYRVGETQYF
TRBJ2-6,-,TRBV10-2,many,TGCGCCACCATCCGCTCTGGGGCCAACGTCCTGACTTTC,CATIRSGANVLTF
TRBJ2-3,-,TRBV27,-,TGTGCCAGCAGTTTATACGGCTGGGGAGGCACAGATACGCAGTATTTT,CASSLYGWGGTDTQYF
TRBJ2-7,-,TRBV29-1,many,TGCAGCGTTGAAACGTACCCAGACCGAGAGCAGTACTTC,CSVETYPDREQYF
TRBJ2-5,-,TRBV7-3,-,TGTGCCAGCAGCTTAGAAGGGGGGGGGCCGGGAGAGACCCAGTACTTC,CASSLEGGGPGETQYF
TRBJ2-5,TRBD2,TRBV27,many,TGTGCCAGCAGTTGCGTCGTGGCTAGCGGGAGGGTGGATCGGGAGACCCAGTACTTC,CASSCVVASGRVDRETQYF
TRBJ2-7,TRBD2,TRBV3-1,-,TGTGCCAGCAGCCAACCCAATAGGGCTAGCGGGAGCCCACCTTCCTACGAGCAGTACTTC,CASSQPNRASGSPPSYEQYF
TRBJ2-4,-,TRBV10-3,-,TGTGCCATCAGTGAGTCGTGGGGGTCAGGAGCCAAAAACATTCAGTACTTC,CAISESWGSGAKNIQYF
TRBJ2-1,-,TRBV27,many,TGTGCCAGCAGTTTGATTTCGACTTTTTCCTACAATGAGCAGTTCTTC,CASSLISTFSYNEQFF
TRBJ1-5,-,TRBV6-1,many,TGTGCCACCGTCCGGGACGGAAGCAATCAGCCCCAGCATTTT,CATVRDGSNQPQHF